This TCR beta chain emerged from a study of blood T cell repertoires in COVID-19. Overall study context: Samples of COVID-19 (acute and convalescent) were obtained from the United States, Italy and Spain.

Source study methods: How many nucleated cells were present was estimated from reference gene primer amplification. Assay: immunoSEQ multiplex PCR; the TCRdb copy retains only in-frame clones and omits some. Clonal size and the V and J genes are those of that table, whereas D and trimming came from the DNA. The sample has around 130,000 clones, around 89% seen once. This clone was found a few times. Other DNA sequences of this sample code for an identical CDR3. The ends were cut back, 6 bases at V and 5 bases at J, with 11 bases in the middle. This CDR3 contains 14 residues. Germline V CDR1 and CDR2: WNHNN, SYGVQD (reference sequence).

This clonotype originated in a man aged 50 to 59 with active or convalescent COVID-19. The chain couples TRBV10-1 to TRBJ1-6; D is possibly TRBD1 (6 bases). Sequenced sample: peripheral blood. CDR3 in DNA: TGCGCCAGCAGCGCCGGACAGAATAATTCACCCCTCCACTTT. This translates into CASSAGQNNSPLHF.